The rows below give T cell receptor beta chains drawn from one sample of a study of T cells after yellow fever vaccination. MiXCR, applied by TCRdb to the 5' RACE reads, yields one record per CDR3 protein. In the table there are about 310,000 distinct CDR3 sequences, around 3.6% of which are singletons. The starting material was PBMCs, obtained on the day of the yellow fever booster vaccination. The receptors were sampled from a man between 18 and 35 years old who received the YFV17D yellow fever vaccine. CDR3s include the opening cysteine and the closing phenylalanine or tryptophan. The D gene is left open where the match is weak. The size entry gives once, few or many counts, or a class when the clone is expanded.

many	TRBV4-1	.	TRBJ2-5	TGCGCCAGCAGCCAAGGGCCGGGCCGGGAGACCCAGTACTTC	CASSQGPGRETQYF
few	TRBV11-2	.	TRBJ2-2	TGTGCCAGCAGCTATCCTGTGGGGTCGGTCACCGGGGAGCTGTTTTTT	CASSYPVGSVTGELFF
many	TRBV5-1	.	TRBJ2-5	TGCGCCAGCAGCTCCACAGGGATAGAGACCCAGTACTTC	CASSSTGIETQYF
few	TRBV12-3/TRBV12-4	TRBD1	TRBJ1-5	TGTGCCAGCAGTTCAACAGGGGGTAAACAGCCCCAGCATTTT	CASSSTGGKQPQHF
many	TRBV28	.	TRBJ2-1	TGTGCCAGCAGTTTCGCCGGGACCCGAGTTCTTGGGAATGAGCAGTTCTTC	CASSFAGTRVLGNEQFF
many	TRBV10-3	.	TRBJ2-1	TGTGCCATCAGTGCCGGGACCGAAGCCTACAATGAGCAGTTCTTC	CAISAGTEAYNEQFF
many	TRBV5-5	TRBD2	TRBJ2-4	TGTGCCAGCAGCTTGTCGACGGGGGGATCCTTAAACATTCAGTACTTC	CASSLSTGGSLNIQYF
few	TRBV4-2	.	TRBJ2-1	TGTGCCAGCAGCCCCTCAAGAGGGCTTCACAATGAGCAGTTCTTC	CASSPSRGLHNEQFF
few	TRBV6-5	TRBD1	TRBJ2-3	TGTGCCAGCAGTTACAGGGGGCCCACAGATACGCAGTATTTT	CASSYRGPTDTQYF
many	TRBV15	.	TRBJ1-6	TGTGCCACCAGCCCAGCGGAGCGGAGATCACCCCTCCACTTT	CATSPAERRSPLHF